This T cell receptor (beta chain) was sequenced during a study of human thymus T cells (dated by TCRdb to between 2020 and 2021). Some background on the complete study: The study characterized TCR alpha and beta repertoires from about 8 infant thymus samples and a few related peripheral blood samples. The cohort included several male and a couple of female infants, with donor ages spanning 7 to 244 days.

What the research found in general, with its limitations: According to the related research, thymic TCR repertoires were highly overlapping among unrelated individuals. Biased V and J gene segment usage appeared to be present in both thymic and peripheral blood repertoires. On average, approximately 790,000 unique TCRB clonotypes were obtained from thymus samples, compared with about 86,000 from blood samples.

Details on this clone: There is no known antigen for this receptor. Base qualities are not provided; no much larger clone lies one nucleotide away.

Thymus tissue was obtained as surgical resects removed during corrective cardiac surgery. In Finland, the donors were immunologically healthy infants who were having open corrective cardiac surgery for congenital heart defects. Thymocytes were released mechanically from tissue and stored at -70 °C as pellets of about 9.5-32 million cells. A QIAsymphony instrument was used to extract genomic DNA from frozen cell pellets. Using the immunoSEQ multiplex PCR assay, the TCRB and TCRAD loci were amplified from a standardized quantity of quality-controlled genomic DNA. Amplicons spanned the V(D)J region at a length sufficient to cover the CDR3 and identify V and J genes. The amplicons were sequenced on an Illumina platform via the commercial immunoSEQ service. The study's processing was this. Primer bias and sequencing errors were corrected as previously described, and TCRAD and TCRB were defined on the basis of the IMGT database. Analysis of the repertoires was done with immunoSEQ Analyzer 3.0 and VDJTools and included basic statistics, V/J segment usage, diversity estimates, rarefaction and pairwise overlap. Chao1, ChaoE, Efron-Thisted, Shannon and inverse Simpson indices were used to estimate diversity, which was also estimated on datasets down-sampled to the smallest sample. Repertoire overlap used strict matching of CDR3 nucleotide sequence, V gene and J gene, with Jaccard-based multidimensional scaling clustering. TCRdb retrieved this table from immuneACCESS and kept in-frame rearrangements only. Not all clones are present; in checked studies, unresolved V genes account for under half, and no reason is known for the remainder. The DNA gave D and trimming, while V, J and clone size come from that table. This sample is represented by some 78,000 clones; approximately 96% of them were singletons. 0.025% to 0.04% of the sample lies in the top ten.

Sequencing was carried out using thymus tissue. The receptor was isolated from a boy under two years old with a congenital heart defect but otherwise immunologically healthy.

This receptor carries the CDR3 CAWRAEGFYEQYF. Here is the DNA: TGTGCCTGGAGAGCCGAGGGATTCTACGAGCAGTACTTC. In this chain, TRBV30 is recombined with TRBJ2-7; the D region possibly corresponds to TRBD2 (5 bases align). The junction carries 12 bases between V and J, which are trimmed by 3 bases and 3 bases respectively. The germline V gene (reference sequence) supplies CDR1 GTSNPN and CDR2 SVGIG. The CDR3 measures 13 amino acids from cysteine to phenylalanine. Only the CDR3 DNA is retained, 39 bases long and in frame from the first base.